A single sample is the source of the 22 T cell receptor beta chains below, sequenced in a study of blood T cell repertoires in COVID-19. Clones were sequenced by immunoSEQ multiplex PCR, and TCRdb holds only the in-frame ones, with some missing. The repertoire holds about 230,000 clones, with approximately 84% as singletons. What was sequenced was peripheral blood. All receptors derive from a middle-aged man with COVID-19, enrolled during active disease.

This sequence joins TRBV27 and TRBJ2-7; 7 positions agree with TRBD2. Per the germline V gene, CDR1 is MNHEY and CDR2 is SMNVEV (reference sequence). Trimming at V came to 4 bases and at J to 4 bases, leaving 7 bases not matched to a gene. The CDR3 runs 14 residues. CDR3 nucleotides: TGTGCCAGCAGTTCCGGGGAGGGGAGGTACGAGCAGTACTTC. This encodes CASSSGEGRYEQYF.

This rearrangement joins TRBV24-1 to TRBJ2-2; 8 bases match TRBD2. The J segment lost 7 bases and the V segment lost 4 bases, leaving 7 bases of the junction unmatched. CDR1 is KGHDR and CDR2 is SFDVKD in the germline V gene. This CDR3 spans 15 amino acids. CDR3 sequence (DNA): TGTGCCACCAGTGACGGGGGGGTTTTCAACGGGGAGCTGTTTTTT. It specifies CATSDGGVFNGELFF.

The chain is built from TRBV28 and TRBJ2-2; 8 bases match TRBD1. The CDR3 is 17 amino acids. The ends lost 6 bases at V and 2 bases at J; junction bases unmatched: 11. The germline CDR1 and CDR2 sequences are MDHEN and SYDVKM. The CDR3 DNA is TGTGCCAGCAGGTCCTTTAGCAGGGGGCGCAACACCGGGGAGCTGTTTTTT. It encodes CASRSFSRGRNTGELFF.

CDR3 DNA: TGTGCCAGCAGTTTATCAACAGGGAATTCACCCCTCCACTTT. It yields the protein CASSLSTGNSPLHF. The chain carries TRBV27 and TRBJ1-6; D may be TRBD1 (6 bases). The V gene lost 0 bases and the J gene lost 7 bases, with 7 bases spanning the gap. Per germline, CDR1 MNHEY and CDR2 SMNVEV (reference sequence). The CDR3 sequence is 14 residues long.

The V call is TRBV27, the J call TRBJ2-7; 8 bases align to TRBD1. Germline assignment: CDR1 MNHEY and CDR2 SMNVEV (reference sequence). The V segment lost 1 base and the J segment 2 bases; nucleotides outside the gene matches: 1. The CDR3 extends over 14 amino acids. CDR3: CASSLYRGAYEQYF. CDR3 bases: TGTGCCAGCAGTTTATACAGGGGGGCCTACGAGCAGTACTTC.

V usage is TRBV7-9 and J usage is TRBJ2-5; perhaps TRBD2 as D (6 bases). The V gene lost 0 bases and the J gene lost 1 base, with 6 bases spanning the gap. Germline values: CDR1 SEHNR, CDR2 FQNEAQ (reference sequence). The CDR3 contains 14 residues. CDR3 residues: CASSLAGGQETQYF. In DNA, the CDR3 is TGTGCCAGCAGCTTAGCGGGAGGCCAAGAGACCCAGTACTTC.

The chain joins TRBV29-1 to TRBJ2-2; the D gene is possibly TRBD1 (5 bases). The germline V gene encodes CDR1 SQVTM and CDR2 ANQGSEA. Trimming pared 4 bases from V and 7 bases from J, leaving 10 bases between. The CDR3 has 12 amino acids. The CDR3 reads CSVVRRGGELFF. Written as DNA, the CDR3 is TGCAGCGTTGTTCGAAGGGGCGGGGAGCTGTTTTTT.

The rearrangement uses TRBV5-4 and TRBJ1-6; TRBD1 agrees at 8 bases. CDR1 and CDR2 (germline): SGHNT, YYREEE (reference sequence). V lost 4 bases and J lost 8; bases outside the gene matches: 5. The CDR3 runs to 14 residues. The CDR3 loop reads CASSPDRGYSPLHF. The CDR3 DNA sequence: TGTGCCAGCAGCCCTGACAGGGGATATTCACCCCTCCACTTT.

The gene calls are TRBV29-1 and TRBJ1-5; TRBD1 might be the D (6 bases). CDR1 is SQVTM and CDR2 is ANQGSEA in the germline V gene. Trimming removed 7 bases from V and 5 bases from J, with 12 bases in between. The CDR3 loop spans 12 amino acids. The CDR3 sequence: CSAGTFDQPQHF. The CDR3 nucleotides read TGCAGCGCCGGGACATTCGATCAGCCCCAGCATTTT.

The rearrangement uses TRBV5-4 and TRBJ2-1; 9 bases are a match to TRBD1. The CDR3 contains 17 residues. Germline lookup yields CDR1 SGHNT and CDR2 YYREEE (reference sequence). The V segment lost 1 base and the J segment 7 bases; nucleotides outside the gene matches: 12. The CDR3 sequence: CASSLPAGQGRFNEQFF. The CDR3 DNA reads as TGTGCCAGCAGCTTGCCGGCAGGACAGGGGCGATTTAATGAGCAGTTCTTC.

The chain joins TRBV10-3 to TRBJ2-5, with 9 nucleotides matching TRBD2. The ends lost 7 bases at V and 0 bases at J; junction bases unmatched: 3. This CDR3 has 14 residues. Germline V gene sequence: CDR1 ENHRY, CDR2 SYGVKD. The CDR3 region has the DNA TGTGCCATCACGGCGGGAGGGGACCAAGAGACCCAGTACTTC. It specifies CAITAGGDQETQYF.

The chain is built from TRBV6-5 and TRBJ1-6; D might be TRBD1 (5 bases). Germline CDR1 reads MNHEY; CDR2 reads SVGAGI. CDR3 size: 14 residues. The germline V and J ends were trimmed by 6 bases and 5 bases, with 11 bases remaining between them. The chain's CDR3 is CASRYPRDNSPLHF. The CDR3 nucleotides read TGTGCCAGCAGGTACCCCAGGGATAATTCACCCCTCCACTTT.

The chain has TRBV3-1 (or the pseudogene TRBV3-2) and TRBJ2-1; 9 nucleotides align to TRBD2. Trimming took 1 base from V and 8 from J; bases not matched to a gene: 6. Germline CDR1 is LGHDT and CDR2 is YNNKEL (reference sequence). The length of the CDR3 is 15 residues. The CDR3 here is CASSQGVSGSDEQFF. The CDR3 coding sequence is TGTGCCAGCAGCCAAGGGGTTAGCGGGAGTGATGAGCAGTTCTTC.

The chain recombines TRBV18 with TRBJ1-5, with a tentative D call TRBD1 (6 bases). V was cut by 5 bases and J by 3 bases, with 14 bases left in between. The germline CDR1 and CDR2 sequences are KGHSH and LQKENI. This CDR3 has 15 residues. CDR3 region: CASSARTVDNQPQHF. The CDR3 DNA reads TGTGCCAGCTCAGCTAGGACAGTCGACAATCAGCCCCAGCATTTT. The full variable domain, its missing parts supplied by reference TRBV18 and TRBJ1-5, is NAGVMQNPRHLVRRRGQEARLRCSPMKGHSHVYWYRQLPEEGLKFMVYLQKENIIDESGMPKERFSAEFPKEGPSILRIQQVVRGDSAAYFCASSARTVDNQPQHFGDGTRLSIL.

This chain links TRBV12-3 or TRBV12-4 with TRBJ1-2; the D gene is possibly TRBD1 (6 bases). V was shortened by 3 bases and J by 8 bases, with 13 bases between the two germline ends. The CDR3 is 13 amino acids. CDR3 protein: CASSFRGAEGYTF. In DNA form, the CDR3 reads TGTGCCAGCAGTTTTCGGGGGGCGGAAGGCTACACCTTC.

V is TRBV24-1 and J is TRBJ1-6; D unresolved. The CDR3 extends over 14 amino acids. Germline CDR1 reads KGHDR; CDR2 reads SFDVKD. The ends were cut back, 3 bases at V and 6 bases at J, with 8 bases in the middle. The CDR3 DNA is TGTGCCACCAGTGATCACAGCTTTAATTCACCCCTCCACTTT. Its translation: CATSDHSFNSPLHF.

This clone has just a few counts. CDR3 in DNA: TGTGCCATCAGCGACAGTGCTCAGCCCCAGCATTTT. This encodes CAISDSAQPQHF. The chain combines TRBV10-3 with TRBJ1-5; a weak D match, TRBD1 (5 bases). The CDR3 sequence is 12 residues long. V dropped 6 bases and J dropped 6 bases, with 9 bases sitting between them. Per the germline V gene, CDR1 is ENHRY and CDR2 is SYGVKD.

This sequence joins TRBV9 and TRBJ1-2; 9 bases are a match to TRBD1. There are 15 residues in the CDR3. V was clipped by 0 bases and J by 3 bases; unmatched bases: 3. Germline V lookup: CDR1 SGDLS, CDR2 YYNGEE. The CDR3 is CASSVARTGDYGYTF. In DNA form, the CDR3 reads TGTGCCAGCAGCGTAGCCCGGACAGGGGACTATGGCTACACCTTC.

This clone was counted once. This rearrangement joins TRBV6-6 to TRBJ1-6; 7 bases align to TRBD1. CDR1 is MNHNY and CDR2 is SVGAGI in the germline V gene (reference sequence). This CDR3 comprises 14 residues. The trim removed 7 bases at V and 9 bases at J, leaving 9 bases unmatched. The chain's CDR3 is CASTPGTDSSPLHF. The CDR3 region has the DNA TGTGCCAGCACCCCAGGGACAGACTCTTCACCCCTCCACTTT.

This chain joins TRBV19 and TRBJ1-5; 8 nucleotides agree with TRBD1. CDR1 is LNHDA, CDR2 SQIVND, per germline (reference sequence). The CDR3 covers 12 residues. Germline trimming cut 4 bases from V and 11 bases from J; bases unmatched to any gene: 4. This CDR3 reads CASSTETGAQHF. In nucleotides, the CDR3 is TGTGCCAGTAGTACAGAGACAGGGGCCCAGCATTTT.

This chain links TRBV5-4 with TRBJ2-1; 10 bases align to TRBD2. The CDR3 spans 15 residues. CDR1 and CDR2 from the germline V gene are SGHNT and YYREEE (reference sequence). With 0 bases clipped from V and 3 bases from J, the junction kept 0 bases outside the gene matches. CDR3 nucleotides: TGTGCCAGCAGCTTGGGGACTAGCGGCTACAATGAGCAGTTCTTC. This sequence encodes CASSLGTSGYNEQFF.

The rearrangement links TRBV2 to TRBJ2-2, with 10 bases fitting TRBD1. The germline V gene has CDR1 SNHLY and CDR2 FYNNEI. CDR3 length: 17 amino acids. The V segment lost 6 bases and the J segment 5 bases; nucleotides outside the gene matches: 12. CDR3 bases: TGTGCCAGCAGGGTAAACGAGGGGACAGGGGAGACCGGGGAGCTGTTTTTT. Protein sequence: CASRVNEGTGETGELFF.